One TCR beta chain is described in this entry. V was pared by 7 bases and J by 4 bases, with 14 bases between. This CDR3 has 14 residues. CDR1 is LGHNT and CDR2 is FRNRAP in the germline V gene. The sample is drawn from a study of cytomegalovirus exposure and HLA in healthy donors. Primers: 60 Vbeta forward and 13 Jbeta reverse. The data were produced by immunoSEQ multiplex PCR, yet TCRdb's version contains in-frame clones alone and is incomplete. The table shows about 130,000 clones, with about three quarters occurring only once. The J gene is TRBJ1-3, the V gene TRBV12-5; D gene ambiguous. The TCR originated in a woman in her late teens or twenties in good health and CMV-seronegative. The sequencing input was PBMCs. CDR3 sequence: CASATPSGGNTIYF. CDR3 nucleotides: TGTGCTAGTGCCACCCCTAGCGGGGGAAACACCATATATTTT. The full variable domain, with the rest looked up from reference TRBV12-5 and TRBJ1-3, is DARVTQTPRHKVTEMGQEVTMRCQPILGHNTVFWYRQTMMQGLELLAYFRNRAPLDDSGMPKDRFSAEMPDATLATLKIQPSEPRDSAVYFCASATPSGGNTIYFGEGSWLTVV.